The entry below describes one T cell receptor beta chain. Its target is unknown. The data originate from a study of T cell repertoires in ileal Crohn's disease. Regarding the study as a whole: All patients with clonality above 26.8% had endoscopic recurrence.

The method was immunoSEQ multiplex PCR; TCRdb's version includes in-frame clones alone and lacks a portion of them. The sample consists of over 6,500 clones, approximately 82% of them appearing once. Included were adult ileal or ileocolonic Crohn's patients indicated for ileocolonic resection. The CDR3 consists of 15 residues. Trimming took 6 bases from V and 7 from J, leaving 18 bases between them. In germline, CDR1 is MRHNA, CDR2 SNTAGT. This chain joins TRBV6-4 and TRBJ1-4; D uncertain. The sequenced sample consisted of ileal tissue. The sequence was collected from an adult with Crohn's disease. The CDR3 region has the DNA TGTGCCAGCAGGGTCCGCCGGAGGAGCGGTGAAAAACTGTTTTTT. It translates to CASRVRRRSGEKLFF.